Listed below are T cell receptor beta chains from one sample, sequenced in a study of graft-versus-host responses after intestinal transplantation. The method was immunoSEQ multiplex PCR; TCRdb's version includes in-frame clones alone and lacks a portion of them. The sample has some 96,000 clones, 90% seen once. This sample comprised PBMCs, obtained about 450 days after intestinal transplant. These receptors were collected from a human patient who received an intestinal transplant, so some T cells may come from the graft donor. The CDR3 runs from the conserved cysteine through the conserved F or W. Each record gives: D gene, J gene, V gene, CDR3 protein, CDR3 DNA. The D gene is left open where the match is weak.

d_call: NA
j_call: TRBJ2-5
v_call: TRBV6-6
cdr3_aa: CASRLGPETQYF
cdr3_nt: TGTGCCAGCAGATTGGGGCCTGAGACCCAGTACTTC

d_call: NA
j_call: TRBJ2-5
v_call: TRBV9
cdr3_aa: CASSVGSWETQYF
cdr3_nt: TGTGCCAGCAGCGTAGGAAGCTGGGAGACCCAGTACTTC

d_call: TRBD1
j_call: TRBJ2-7
v_call: TRBV5-6
cdr3_aa: CASSLGQGPSYEQYF
cdr3_nt: TGTGCCAGCAGCTTAGGACAGGGGCCATCCTACGAGCAGTACTTC

d_call: NA
j_call: TRBJ2-1
v_call: TRBV5-6
cdr3_aa: CASSLAATYNEQFF
cdr3_nt: TGTGCCAGCAGCTTGGCGGCCACCTACAATGAGCAGTTCTTC

d_call: NA
j_call: TRBJ1-5
v_call: TRBV27
cdr3_aa: CASSPVGLVSSNQPQHF
cdr3_nt: TGTGCCAGCAGCCCCGTGGGTTTGGTGTCCAGCAATCAGCCCCAGCATTTT

d_call: NA
j_call: TRBJ1-2
v_call: TRBV6-6
cdr3_aa: CASTTPIEPGGYGYTF
cdr3_nt: TGTGCCAGCACAACACCTATCGAACCCGGGGGCTATGGCTACACCTTC

d_call: NA
j_call: TRBJ2-3
v_call: TRBV6-1
cdr3_aa: CASSDGGANTQYF
cdr3_nt: TGTGCCAGCAGTGATGGGGGGGCGAACACGCAGTATTTT

d_call: NA
j_call: TRBJ2-5
v_call: TRBV6-1
cdr3_aa: CASSEGPAQETQYF
cdr3_nt: TGTGCCAGCAGTGAAGGCCCGGCCCAAGAGACCCAGTACTTC

d_call: NA
j_call: TRBJ2-2
v_call: TRBV5-6
cdr3_aa: CASSFLAGGELFF
cdr3_nt: TGTGCCAGCAGCTTTTTGGCAGGCGGGGAGCTGTTTTTT

d_call: TRBD2
j_call: TRBJ2-7
v_call: TRBV6-5
cdr3_aa: CASSYGGGPYEQYF
cdr3_nt: TGTGCCAGCAGTTACGGGGGGGGACCCTACGAGCAGTACTTC

d_call: NA
j_call: TRBJ1-5
v_call: TRBV5-1
cdr3_aa: CASSFLPSTDSNQPQHF
cdr3_nt: TGCGCCAGCAGCTTCTTGCCCTCGACGGATAGCAATCAGCCCCAGCATTTT

d_call: NA
j_call: TRBJ2-7
v_call: TRBV5-8
cdr3_aa: CASSLDWYEQYF
cdr3_nt: TGTGCCAGCAGCCTCGACTGGTACGAGCAGTACTTC